This T cell receptor (beta chain) was recorded in a study of identical twins. Study results and limitations: Models underpredicted monozygotic twin sharing of out-of-frame TCR alpha.

This clonotype showed up many times. Its matching antigen is unknown. In TCRdb, the 5' RACE reads were re-called with MiXCR into one record per CDR3 protein. This table has about 150,000 distinct CDR3 sequences, under 4.5% appearing once. J was trimmed by 7 bases and V by 7 bases; bases with no gene match: 7. The length of the CDR3 is 14 residues. Looked up from germline, CDR1 is SNHLY and CDR2 is FYNNEI. This clonotype originated in a young man in good health. The sequenced material came from memory T cells sorted from blood. The chain is built from TRBV2 and TRBJ2-1; 10 bases match TRBD1. DNA for the CDR3: TGTGCCAGCAAGTGGGACAGGGGTAAAAATGAGCAGTTCTTC. It is translated as CASKWDRGKNEQFF.